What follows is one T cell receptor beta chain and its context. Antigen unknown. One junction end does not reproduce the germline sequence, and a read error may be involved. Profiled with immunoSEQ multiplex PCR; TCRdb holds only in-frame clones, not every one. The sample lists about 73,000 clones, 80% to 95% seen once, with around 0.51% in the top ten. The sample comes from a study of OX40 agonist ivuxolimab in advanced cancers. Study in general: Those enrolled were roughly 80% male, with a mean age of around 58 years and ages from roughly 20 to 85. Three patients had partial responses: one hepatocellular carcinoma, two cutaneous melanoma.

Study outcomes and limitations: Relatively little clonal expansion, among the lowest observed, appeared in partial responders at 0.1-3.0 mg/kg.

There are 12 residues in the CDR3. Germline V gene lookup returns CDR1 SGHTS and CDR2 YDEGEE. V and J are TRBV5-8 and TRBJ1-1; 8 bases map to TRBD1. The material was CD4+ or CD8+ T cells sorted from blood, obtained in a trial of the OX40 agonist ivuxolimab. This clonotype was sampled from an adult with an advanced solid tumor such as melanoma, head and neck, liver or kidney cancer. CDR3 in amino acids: CASSQDWGGQAF. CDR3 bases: TGTGCCAGCAGCCAAGATTGGGGGGGACAGGCTTTT. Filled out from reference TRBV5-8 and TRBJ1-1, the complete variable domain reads EAGVTQSPTHLIKTRGQQATLRCSPISGHTSVYWYQQALGLGLQFLLWYDEGEERNRGNFPPRFSGRQFPNYSSELNVNALELEDSALYLCASSQDWGGQAFGQGTRLTVV.